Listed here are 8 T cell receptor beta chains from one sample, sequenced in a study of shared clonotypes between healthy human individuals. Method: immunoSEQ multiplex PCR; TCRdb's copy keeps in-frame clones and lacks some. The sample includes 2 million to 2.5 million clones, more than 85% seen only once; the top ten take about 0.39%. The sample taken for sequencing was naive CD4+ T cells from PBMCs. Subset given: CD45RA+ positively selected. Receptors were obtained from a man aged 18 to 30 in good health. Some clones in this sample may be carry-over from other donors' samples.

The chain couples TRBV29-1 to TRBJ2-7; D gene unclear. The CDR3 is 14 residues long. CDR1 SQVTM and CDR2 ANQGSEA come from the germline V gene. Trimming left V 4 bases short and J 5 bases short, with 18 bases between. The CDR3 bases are TGCAGCGTTGCTGATTCCGGGTTTGCCAACGAGCAGTACTTC. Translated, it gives CSVADSGFANEQYF.

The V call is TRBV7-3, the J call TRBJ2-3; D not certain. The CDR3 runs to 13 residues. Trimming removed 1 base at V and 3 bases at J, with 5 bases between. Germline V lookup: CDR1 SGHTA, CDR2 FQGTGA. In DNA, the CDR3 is TGTGCCAGCAGCTTAATGGGAACAGATACGCAGTATTTT. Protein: CASSLMGTDTQYF.

CDR3 sequence: CASSHPYRSGTDTQYF. In DNA form, the CDR3 reads TGTGCCAGCAGCCACCCATATCGTAGCGGCACAGATACGCAGTATTTT. V is TRBV7-6 and J is TRBJ2-3, with D possibly TRBD2 on 5 matching bases. CDR3 length equals 16 residues. The ends were cut back, 5 bases at V and 1 base at J, with 16 bases in the middle. The V gene's germline CDR1 is SGHVS and CDR2 FNYEAQ.

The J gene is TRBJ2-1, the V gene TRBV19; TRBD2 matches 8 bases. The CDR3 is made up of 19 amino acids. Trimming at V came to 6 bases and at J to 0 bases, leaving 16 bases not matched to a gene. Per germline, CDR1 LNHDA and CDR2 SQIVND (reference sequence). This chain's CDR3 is CASSRLAAGGRSSYNEQFF. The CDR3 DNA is TGTGCCAGTAGCCGGCTAGCGGCGGGAGGTCGGAGCTCCTACAATGAGCAGTTCTTC.

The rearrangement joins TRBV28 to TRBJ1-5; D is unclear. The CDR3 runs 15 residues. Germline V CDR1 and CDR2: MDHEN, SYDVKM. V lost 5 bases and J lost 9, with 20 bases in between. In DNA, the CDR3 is TGTGCCAGCAGTCTCGGGGAACTGGGTCCGCGGCCCCAGCATTTT. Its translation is CASSLGELGPRPQHF.

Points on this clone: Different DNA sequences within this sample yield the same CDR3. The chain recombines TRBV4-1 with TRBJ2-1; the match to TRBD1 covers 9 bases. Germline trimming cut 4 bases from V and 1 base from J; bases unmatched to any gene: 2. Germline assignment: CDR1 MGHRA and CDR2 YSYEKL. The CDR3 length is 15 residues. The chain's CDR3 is CASSLDRGSYNEQFF. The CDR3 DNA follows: TGCGCCAGCAGCCTGGACAGGGGTTCCTACAATGAGCAGTTCTTC.

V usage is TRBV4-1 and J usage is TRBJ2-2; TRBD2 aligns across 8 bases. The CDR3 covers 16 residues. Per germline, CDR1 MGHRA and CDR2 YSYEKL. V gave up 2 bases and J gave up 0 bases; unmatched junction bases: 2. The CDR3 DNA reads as TGCGCCAGCAGCCAACAACTAGCGGCGAACACCGGGGAGCTGTTTTTT. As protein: CASSQQLAANTGELFF.

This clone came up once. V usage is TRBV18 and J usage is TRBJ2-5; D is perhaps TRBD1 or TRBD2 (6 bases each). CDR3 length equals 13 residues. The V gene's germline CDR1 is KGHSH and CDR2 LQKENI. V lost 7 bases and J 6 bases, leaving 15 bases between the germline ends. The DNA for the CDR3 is TGTGCCAGCTTCGACGGGGGCTCGAAGACCCAGTACTTC. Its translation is CASFDGGSKTQYF.